The next 23 T cell receptor beta chains were all read from a single sample in a study of blood T cell repertoires in COVID-19. Profiled with immunoSEQ multiplex PCR; TCRdb holds only in-frame clones, not every one. The sample lists over 90,000 clones, roughly 80% occurring once. The sequenced sample was peripheral blood. The receptors here all came from a man aged 80 or over with COVID-19, enrolled during active disease.

The rearrangement joins TRBV5-8 to TRBJ2-2; 10 bases agree with TRBD1. The V segment lost 4 bases and the J segment 5 bases; nucleotides outside the gene matches: 5. The germline gives CDR1 SGHTS, CDR2 YDEGEE. This CDR3 comprises 15 residues. CDR3 coding DNA: TGTGCCAGCAGCCTTGACAGGGGGCGAACCGGGGAGCTGTTTTTT. Amino acid sequence: CASSLDRGRTGELFF.

The chain is built from TRBV4-1 and TRBJ2-1, with 11 nucleotides matching TRBD2. Looked up from germline, CDR1 is MGHRA and CDR2 is YSYEKL. The CDR3 extends over 18 amino acids. Trimming cost V 4 bases and J 4 bases; bases outside gene matches: 12. Here the CDR3 reads CASSPLLAGGTFYNEQFF. The CDR3 DNA follows: TGCGCCAGCAGCCCCCTCCTAGCGGGGGGAACCTTTTACAATGAGCAGTTCTTC.

V is TRBV11-3 and J is TRBJ2-3; TRBD1 agrees at 10 bases. The CDR3 extends over 15 amino acids. The V segment lost 3 bases and the J segment 1 base; nucleotides outside the gene matches: 1. From germline, CDR1 is SGHNT and CDR2 YENEEA. DNA for the CDR3: TGTGCCAGCAGCTTGGGGACAGGGGGCACAGATACGCAGTATTTT. It specifies CASSLGTGGTDTQYF.

This sequence joins TRBV9 and TRBJ1-2; D may be TRBD1 (5 bases). V was pared by 3 bases and J by 1 base, with 13 bases between. The CDR3 runs to 15 residues. Germline CDR1 is SGDLS and CDR2 is YYNGEE. The CDR3 sequence is CASSAGQTDNYGYTF. In DNA, the CDR3 is TGTGCCAGCAGCGCCGGACAAACGGATAACTATGGCTACACCTTC.

The CDR3 DNA follows: TGCGCCAGCAGCTTGACCGCCCAAGGGGGGAACACTGAAGCTTTCTTT. This gives the protein CASSLTAQGGNTEAFF. This chain connects TRBV5-1 to TRBJ1-1; tentative D call: TRBD1 (6 bases). The CDR3 is 16 amino acids. From germline, CDR1 is SGHRS and CDR2 YFSETQ. V shed 1 base and J shed 1 base, with 14 bases lying between them. The whole variable domain, filled in from reference TRBV5-1 and TRBJ1-1, reads KAGVTQTPRYLIKTRGQQVTLSCSPISGHRSVSWYQQTPGQGLQFLFEYFSETQRNKGNFPGRFSGRQFSNSRSEMNVSTLELGDSALYLCASSLTAQGGNTEAFFGQGTRLTVV.

V and J are TRBV29-1 and TRBJ2-1; D is unresolved. Germline V CDR1 and CDR2: SQVTM, ANQGSEA. V lost 4 bases to trimming and J lost 0 bases, with 7 bases between them. CDR3 length: 13 residues. CDR3 amino acids: CSVAVVSYNEQFF. The DNA for the CDR3 is TGCAGCGTTGCTGTAGTCTCCTACAATGAGCAGTTCTTC.

This clone was recorded once. This sequence joins TRBV20-1 and TRBJ1-6; D gene unclear. The CDR3 consists of 14 residues. CDR1 is DFQATT and CDR2 is SNEGSKA in the germline V gene (reference sequence). The V and J ends lost 3 bases and 0 bases respectively, with 6 bases between them. The CDR3 is CSASRSSYNSPLHF. The CDR3 bases are TGCAGTGCTAGTCGGAGCTCCTATAATTCACCCCTCCACTTT.

The chain joins TRBV19 to TRBJ1-5; TRBD1 matches at 9 bases. Germline V gene data show CDR1 as LNHDA and CDR2 as SQIVND (reference sequence). The CDR3 totals 14 residues. V gave up 4 bases and J gave up 8 bases; unmatched junction bases: 6. The CDR3 bases are TGTGCCAGTAGTACCGGACAGGGGCTCGAGCCCCAGCATTTT. Its protein product is CASSTGQGLEPQHF.

The chain couples TRBV14 to TRBJ2-1, with D hard to call. The length of the CDR3 is 16 residues. Looked up from germline, CDR1 is SGHDN and CDR2 is FVKESK. Between the trimmed V and J ends, which lost 4 bases and 4 bases, there was a span of 17 bases. The CDR3 region is CASSPRSLVFYNEQFF. CDR3 nucleotides: TGTGCCAGCAGCCCAAGGTCCCTAGTTTTTTACAATGAGCAGTTCTTC. The entire variable domain, with the rest obtained from reference TRBV14 and TRBJ2-1, is as follows: EAGVTQFPSHSVIEKGQTVTLRCDPISGHDNLYWYRRVMGKEIKFLLHFVKESKQDESGMPNNRFLAERTGGTYSTLKVQPAELEDSGVYFCASSPRSLVFYNEQFFGPGTRLTVL.

The V and J genes are TRBV28 and TRBJ1-2, with 7 nucleotides matching TRBD1. The CDR3 is made up of 15 amino acids. The germline CDR1 and CDR2 sequences are MDHEN and SYDVKM. V dropped 7 bases and J dropped 4; count of bases not matched to a gene: 12. Written as DNA, the CDR3 is TGTGCCAGCATGGTCGACTTAGGGGGCGCCTATGGCTACACCTTC. This translates into CASMVDLGGAYGYTF.

This sequence joins TRBV19 and TRBJ2-3; the match to TRBD2 covers 11 bases. Germline V gene lookup returns CDR1 LNHDA and CDR2 SQIVND (reference sequence). Losses at the gene ends were 5 bases for V and 0 bases for J; bases not matched to a gene: 13. The length of the CDR3 is 19 residues. CDR3: CASSHHRLAGTTSTDTQYF. CDR3 DNA: TGTGCCAGTAGTCACCACCGACTAGCGGGAACTACTAGCACAGATACGCAGTATTTT.

J is TRBJ1-1 and V is TRBV19; TRBD1 aligns across 7 bases. Germline V gives CDR1 LNHDA, CDR2 SQIVND (reference sequence). Trimming removed 10 bases from V and 1 base from J; junction bases left unmatched: 9. The CDR3 sequence is 14 residues long. The CDR3 protein is CATRGQSRNTEAFF. CDR3 DNA sequence: TGTGCCACCCGGGGACAGTCAAGGAACACTGAAGCTTTCTTT.

V is TRBV3-1 (or the pseudogene TRBV3-2) and J is TRBJ1-1, with a tentative D call TRBD1 (5 bases). Germline V gene data show CDR1 as LGHDT and CDR2 as YNNKEL (reference sequence). V lost 4 bases and J 10 bases, leaving 19 bases between the germline ends. CDR3 length: 14 residues. The CDR3 DNA sequence: TGTGCCAGCAGCCCGGACCGACAGCAACTCGGAGCTTTCTTT. It is translated as CASSPDRQQLGAFF.

J is TRBJ2-2 and V is TRBV6-5; 9 nucleotides align to TRBD1. The trim removed 2 bases at V and 2 bases at J, leaving 3 bases unmatched. Germline V gene lookup returns CDR1 MNHEY and CDR2 SVGAGI. The CDR3 has 16 amino acids. The CDR3 loop is CASSYGDRVNTGELFF. CDR3 nucleotides: TGTGCCAGCAGTTACGGGGACAGGGTCAACACCGGGGAGCTGTTTTTT.

The chain couples TRBV19 to TRBJ2-7, with D perhaps TRBD1 (6 bases). The length of the CDR3 is 18 residues. Germline V CDR1 and CDR2: LNHDA, SQIVND (reference sequence). The V and J ends lost 1 base and 3 bases respectively, with 22 bases between them. CDR3 loop: CASSIGSPLTWGLYEQYF. The CDR3 DNA sequence: TGTGCCAGTAGTATAGGCTCCCCACTAACTTGGGGGCTCTACGAGCAGTACTTC.

The rearrangement joins TRBV7-8 to TRBJ1-5; D is ambiguous. This CDR3 has 15 amino acids. Deletions cut 1 base from V and 7 bases from J, with 14 bases between. Germline V gene sequence: CDR1 SGHVS, CDR2 FQNEAQ. The CDR3 loop reads CASSLGFRETQPQHF. As DNA, the CDR3 is TGTGCCAGCAGCTTAGGTTTCCGGGAGACACAGCCCCAGCATTTT.

CDR3 region: CASSVQGAQSDTQYF. The CDR3, as DNA: TGTGCCAGCAGCGTACAGGGGGCGCAGTCAGATACGCAGTATTTT. The V call is TRBV9, the J call TRBJ2-3; 8 positions agree with TRBD1. Germline-derived CDR1 and CDR2 are SGDLS and YYNGEE. Unmatched junction bases numbered 5, after V lost 1 base and J lost 4 bases. The CDR3 is 15 residues long.

This clone came up a few times. This chain links TRBV5-1 with TRBJ2-7; 11 nucleotides align to TRBD2. This CDR3 comprises 17 residues. Germline trimming cut 4 bases from V and 3 bases from J; bases unmatched to any gene: 12. The germline V gene encodes CDR1 SGHRS and CDR2 YFSETQ. The DNA of the CDR3 is TGCGCCAGCAGCCCCTTTTCAACTAGCGGGAGTATCTACGAGCAGTACTTC. Encoded protein: CASSPFSTSGSIYEQYF.

This rearrangement joins TRBV6-5 to TRBJ2-3, with D possibly TRBD1 on 5 matching bases. CDR1 and CDR2 from the germline V gene are MNHEY and SVGAGI. V was trimmed by 0 bases and J by 2 bases, leaving 9 bases between them. This CDR3 comprises 15 residues. CDR3 DNA: TGTGCCAGCAGTTACTCTGGGGCCCCCACAGATACGCAGTATTTT. Protein: CASSYSGAPTDTQYF.

The gene calls are TRBV5-1 and TRBJ1-4; D is possibly TRBD1 (5 bases). Deletions cut 5 bases from V and 5 bases from J, with 10 bases between. CDR3 length: 13 amino acids. Germline loops: CDR1 SGHRS, CDR2 YFSETQ. The CDR3 coding sequence is TGCGCCAGCAGTACAGGTCTAAATGAAAAACTGTTTTTT. It encodes CASSTGLNEKLFF.

About this clone: Relative to the germline gene, one junction end is altered; a read error may explain this. V usage is TRBV30 and J usage is TRBJ1-6; D is perhaps TRBD1 (6 bases). Germline V gene data show CDR1 as GTSNPN and CDR2 as SVGIG (reference sequence). The CDR3 length is 15 residues. CDR3 in DNA: TGTACCTGGAGTACGGACAGCTCCTATAATTCACCCCTCCACTTT. Protein product: CTWSTDSSYNSPLHF.

CDR3 region: CASSQDPGQGGTYYGYTF. In nucleotides, the CDR3 is TGTGCCAGCAGCCAAGATCCGGGACAGGGCGGTACCTACTATGGCTACACCTTC. V gene TRBV14 combines with J gene TRBJ1-2; 9 nucleotides align to TRBD1. Germline V lookup: CDR1 SGHDN, CDR2 FVKESK. V shed 0 bases and J 3 bases; nucleotides not matched to a gene: 11. This CDR3 is built from 18 residues.

CDR3 DNA: TGTGCCAGTAGTATAGATCAAGACCCAGGGGCGGCCTACGAGCAGTACTTC. Amino acid sequence: CASSIDQDPGAAYEQYF. The chain recombines TRBV19 with TRBJ2-7; possibly TRBD1 for D (6 bases). The CDR3 totals 17 residues. Germline V CDR1 and CDR2: LNHDA, SQIVND (reference sequence). V lost 0 bases to trimming and J lost 2 bases, with 17 bases between them. Full variable domain (rest looked up from reference TRBV19 and TRBJ2-7): DGGITQSPKYLFRKEGQNVTLSCEQNLNHDAMYWYRQDPGQGLRLIYYSQIVNDFQKGDIAEGYSVSREKKESFPLTVTSAQKNPTAFYLCASSIDQDPGAAYEQYFGPGTRLTVT.